The rows below give T cell receptor beta chains drawn from one sample of a study of blood T cell repertoires in COVID-19. Sequenced by immunoSEQ multiplex PCR; TCRdb stores in-frame clones only, minus some. Among approximately 300,000 clones, around nine tenths were seen once, and the ten largest hold roughly 4.1%. Sequencing was carried out using peripheral blood. These receptors were collected from a woman aged 45-65 years with active or convalescent COVID-19. CDR3s include the opening cysteine and the closing phenylalanine or tryptophan. A D gene is named only where the DNA matches it firmly. Some rows mark clone size as missing; the rest say once, few, many or name a class of expanded clone.

d_gene: TRBD1
v_gene: TRBV10-3
abundance: .
j_gene: TRBJ1-5
CDR3aa: CAVGQGAQPQHF
CDR3nt: TGTGCCGTTGGACAGGGAGCTCAGCCCCAGCATTTT

d_gene: .
v_gene: TRBV29-1
abundance: .
j_gene: TRBJ1-2
CDR3aa: CSVVLPNYGYTF
CDR3nt: TGCAGCGTTGTACTGCCTAACTATGGCTACACCTTC

d_gene: TRBD1
v_gene: TRBV24-1
abundance: .
j_gene: TRBJ1-2
CDR3aa: CATSDSGTGRNGYTF
CDR3nt: TGTGCCACCAGTGATTCAGGGACAGGGCGAAATGGCTACACCTTC

d_gene: .
v_gene: TRBV7-7
abundance: .
j_gene: TRBJ2-5
CDR3aa: CASSPSEAGETQYF
CDR3nt: TGTGCTAGCAGCCCCTCCGAGGCTGGCGAGACCCAGTACTTC

d_gene: .
v_gene: TRBV28
abundance: .
j_gene: TRBJ1-4
CDR3aa: CASSLPAGTRGTNEKLFF
CDR3nt: TGTGCCAGCAGTTTACCGGCCGGGACAAGAGGGACTAATGAAAAACTGTTTTTT

d_gene: .
v_gene: TRBV18
abundance: .
j_gene: TRBJ1-5
CDR3aa: CASSSSVAYSNQPQHF
CDR3nt: TGTGCCAGCTCATCCTCCGTCGCCTATAGCAATCAGCCCCAGCATTTT

d_gene: .
v_gene: TRBV11-2
abundance: .
j_gene: TRBJ2-5
CDR3aa: CASSSVSGSGQETQYF
CDR3nt: TGTGCCAGCAGCTCCGTATCCGGGAGCGGACAAGAGACCCAGTACTTC

d_gene: TRBD1
v_gene: TRBV10-3
abundance: .
j_gene: TRBJ1-2
CDR3aa: CAIRHGQGVEGYTF
CDR3nt: TGTGCCATCAGGCACGGACAGGGGGTCGAGGGCTACACCTTC

d_gene: .
v_gene: TRBV14
abundance: .
j_gene: TRBJ2-1
CDR3aa: CASSPRMASYNEQFF
CDR3nt: TGTGCCAGCAGCCCGCGGATGGCCTCCTACAATGAGCAGTTCTTC

d_gene: TRBD1
v_gene: TRBV28
abundance: .
j_gene: TRBJ2-7
CDR3aa: CASSQTGTEQYF
CDR3nt: TGTGCCAGCAGTCAGACAGGGACCGAGCAGTACTTC

d_gene: .
v_gene: TRBV14
abundance: .
j_gene: TRBJ2-7
CDR3aa: CASSQERFSYEQYF
CDR3nt: TGTGCCAGCAGCCAAGAACGGTTCTCCTACGAGCAGTACTTC

d_gene: TRBD1
v_gene: TRBV7-2
abundance: .
j_gene: TRBJ1-2
CDR3aa: CASSLVIGQGGYGYTF
CDR3nt: TGTGCCAGCAGCTTAGTTATCGGACAGGGGGGGTATGGCTACACCTTC

d_gene: .
v_gene: TRBV7-6
abundance: .
j_gene: TRBJ2-3
CDR3aa: CASRPMGGLTDTQYF
CDR3nt: TGTGCCAGCAGGCCCATGGGGGGGCTTACAGATACGCAGTATTTT

d_gene: TRBD2
v_gene: TRBV28
abundance: .
j_gene: TRBJ2-2
CDR3aa: CASSLFTSGNRELFF
CDR3nt: TGTGCCAGCAGTTTATTTACTAGCGGGAATCGGGAGCTGTTTTTT

d_gene: TRBD2
v_gene: TRBV28
abundance: .
j_gene: TRBJ2-2
CDR3aa: CASSPPLGGRAYTGELFF
CDR3nt: TGTGCCAGCAGCCCTCCCCTTGGCGGGAGGGCGTATACCGGGGAGCTGTTTTTT

d_gene: TRBD1
v_gene: TRBV28
abundance: few
j_gene: TRBJ1-5
CDR3aa: CASSLADRVVSNQPQHF
CDR3nt: TGTGCCAGCAGTTTAGCCGACAGGGTAGTCAGCAATCAGCCCCAGCATTTT

d_gene: TRBD1
v_gene: TRBV19
abundance: once
j_gene: TRBJ1-1
CDR3aa: CASSITGQPNTEAFF
CDR3nt: TGTGCCAGTAGTATCACGGGACAGCCGAACACTGAAGCTTTCTTT

d_gene: TRBD2
v_gene: TRBV28
abundance: few
j_gene: TRBJ2-2
CDR3aa: CASSLLPAGGAGELFF
CDR3nt: TGTGCCAGCAGTTTGCTCCCAGCGGGAGGAGCGGGGGAGCTGTTTTTT

d_gene: TRBD1
v_gene: TRBV5-5
abundance: once
j_gene: TRBJ2-2
CDR3aa: CASSFPGGTGELFF
CDR3nt: TGTGCCAGCAGCTTCCCAGGGGGAACCGGGGAGCTGTTTTTT

d_gene: .
v_gene: TRBV19
abundance: once
j_gene: TRBJ1-2
CDR3aa: CASSKGTSAIGPYYGYTF
CDR3nt: TGTGCCAGTAGTAAGGGGACTTCTGCGATAGGGCCCTATTATGGCTACACCTTC

d_gene: .
v_gene: TRBV12-5
abundance: .
j_gene: TRBJ2-3
CDR3aa: CASGRGPTDTQYF
CDR3nt: TGTGCTAGTGGCCGAGGGCCCACAGATACGCAGTATTTT

d_gene: .
v_gene: TRBV6-6
abundance: .
j_gene: TRBJ1-2
CDR3aa: CASSQSSLGYTF
CDR3nt: TGTGCCAGCAGCCAGTCCAGTCTTGGCTACACCTTC

d_gene: TRBD1
v_gene: TRBV6-2/TRBV6-3
abundance: .
j_gene: TRBJ1-2
CDR3aa: CASSFSGTGGSYGYTF
CDR3nt: TGTGCCAGCAGTTTCTCCGGGACAGGGGGAAGCTATGGCTACACCTTC